This T cell receptor beta chain is drawn from a study of shared clonotypes between healthy human individuals. General study findings and limits: Some clonotypes were shared by all four sorted-subset donors, while others were not shared. The non-shared ones had lower generation probabilities than the shared ones.

Libraries were prepared by immunoSEQ multiplex PCR; TCRdb keeps only in-frame clonotypes and omits some of them. The sample lists about 2.3 million clones; over 85% were seen once. In the case of this clone: Its specificity is unknown.

This receptor was obtained from a man aged 18 to 29 in good health. Some clones in this sample may be carry-over from other donors' samples. Sequenced input: naive CD4+ T cells from PBMCs. The subset here: CD45RA+ positively selected.

The CDR3 coding sequence is TGTGCCACCAGCAGGACAGGGAACGAGCAGTACTTC. Protein: CATSRTGNEQYF. This chain uses TRBV15 with TRBJ2-7, with 7 bases that match TRBD1. V gave up 3 bases and J gave up 5 bases; unmatched junction bases: 1. From germline, CDR1 is LNHNV and CDR2 YYDKDF (reference sequence). CDR3 length: 12 residues. Complete variable domain (other parts from reference TRBV15 and TRBJ2-7): DAMVIQNPRYQVTQFGKPVTLSCSQTLNHNVMYWYQQKSSQAPKLLFHYYDKDFNNEADTPDNFQSRRPNTSFCFLDIRSPGLGDTAMYLCATSRTGNEQYFGPGTRLTVT.